These T cell receptor beta chains were read from a single sample in a study of shared clonotypes between healthy human individuals. Sequencing used immunoSEQ multiplex PCR; TCRdb keeps in-frame clones, though not all of them. Of about a million clones in the sample, less than 85% were seen once. What was sequenced was memory CD4+ T cells sorted from blood. The origin of the receptors is a man between 18 and 35 years old in good health. Both conserved end residues are part of each CDR3. Each record gives: V gene, clone size, D gene, J gene, CDR3 protein, CDR3 DNA. D genes are given only for firm matches. Not all rows give a size; the values are once, few, many and, for expanded clones, a class.

TRBV11-2,.,TRBD2,TRBJ2-1,CASSLQLGLAGGHEQFF,TGTGCCAGCAGCCTTCAACTCGGACTAGCGGGTGGGCATGAGCAGTTCTTC
TRBV6-1,.,.,TRBJ2-2,CASSERQATGELFF,TGTGCCAGCAGTGAAAGACAGGCCACCGGGGAGCTGTTTTTT
TRBV5-6,.,TRBD1,TRBJ2-4,CASSLWDRGRENIQYF,TGTGCCAGCAGCTTGTGGGACAGGGGCCGCGAAAACATTCAGTACTTC
TRBV4-1,few,TRBD2,TRBJ2-5,CASGSSGPLRETQYF,TGCGCCAGCGGCTCTAGCGGCCCCCTCCGAGAGACCCAGTACTTC
TRBV9,.,.,TRBJ2-2,CASSVVRDTGELFF,TGTGCCAGCAGCGTAGTTCGGGACACCGGGGAGCTGTTTTTT
TRBV2,.,.,TRBJ2-5,CASSYRVETQYF,TGTGCCAGCAGTTACAGGGTAGAGACCCAGTACTTC
TRBV7-2,.,.,TRBJ2-5,CASSLGPGVTDQETQYF,TGTGCCAGCAGCTTAGGTCCGGGGGTCACTGACCAAGAGACCCAGTACTTC
TRBV19,.,TRBD1,TRBJ2-2,CASSIGRTGINTGELFF,TGTGCCAGTAGTATAGGGAGGACAGGCATCAACACCGGGGAGCTGTTTTTT
TRBV9,.,.,TRBJ1-6,CASSAGTSSYNSPLHF,TGTGCCAGCAGCGCCGGAACTAGCTCCTATAATTCACCCCTCCACTTT
TRBV6-5,.,TRBD1,TRBJ2-5,CASSRQGSETQYF,TGTGCCAGCAGCCGACAGGGTAGCGAGACCCAGTACTTC
TRBV7-9,.,TRBD1,TRBJ1-4,CASSSRGVGGGAGEKLFF,TGTGCCAGCAGCTCACGGGGCGTAGGAGGGGGCGCTGGGGAAAAACTGTTTTTT
TRBV7-2,once,.,TRBJ2-7,CASSLRAASYEQYF,TGTGCCAGCAGCTTAAGAGCGGCGTCCTACGAGCAGTACTTC
TRBV18,.,TRBD2,TRBJ2-7,CASSTRTSGDYYEQYF,TGTGCCAGCTCAACCCGGACTAGCGGAGATTATTACGAGCAGTACTTC
TRBV7-9,.,.,TRBJ1-4,CASSLNSGRANEKLFF,TGTGCCAGCAGCTTAAACAGCGGCCGAGCTAATGAAAAACTGTTTTTT
TRBV6-5,once,TRBD2,TRBJ2-3,CASRPGLAGGQAQYF,TGTGCCAGCAGGCCGGGACTAGCGGGGGGGCAAGCGCAGTATTTT
TRBV10-3,.,.,TRBJ1-3,CAISEQESSGNTIYF,TGTGCCATCAGTGAACAAGAGAGCTCTGGAAACACCATATATTTT
TRBV7-9,.,.,TRBJ1-2,CASSAIGRPVGYTF,TGTGCCAGCAGCGCAATCGGACGGCCCGTAGGCTACACCTTC
TRBV4-2,.,TRBD1,TRBJ1-5,CASSQGTGSFNQPQHF,TGTGCCAGCAGCCAAGGGACAGGGAGTTTCAATCAGCCCCAGCATTTT
TRBV6-5,many,.,TRBJ1-2,CASSEQRDHYGYTF,TGTGCCAGCAGTGAACAGAGAGACCACTATGGCTACACCTTC
TRBV30,.,.,TRBJ2-3,CAWSFGVSDTQYF,TGTGCCTGGAGTTTCGGGGTCTCAGATACGCAGTATTTT
TRBV7-2,.,TRBD2,TRBJ2-3,CASSLTGGSTDTQYF,TGTGCCAGCAGCTTAACGGGGGGGAGCACAGATACGCAGTATTTT
TRBV30,.,.,TRBJ2-7,CAWTQTGLRPSYEQYF,TGTGCCTGGACCCAAACCGGACTCCGTCCGTCCTACGAGCAGTACTTC
TRBV7-8,.,TRBD2,TRBJ2-1,CASSLRSGTHQFF,TGTGCCAGCAGCTTGCGGAGCGGGACCCATCAGTTCTTC
TRBV7-2,.,.,TRBJ1-1,CASSPTTEAFF,TGTGCCAGCAGCCCTACAACGGAAGCTTTCTTT
TRBV28,.,.,TRBJ1-2,CASSIQGYGYTF,TGTGCCAGCTCGATCCAGGGCTATGGCTACACCTTC
TRBV9,few,.,TRBJ1-5,CASSFKGTANQPQHF,TGTGCCAGCAGCTTCAAAGGGACCGCTAATCAGCCCCAGCATTTT
TRBV19,.,.,TRBJ2-3,CASSMAGGDTQYF,TGTGCCAGTAGTATGGCAGGGGGGGATACGCAGTATTTT
TRBV11-3,.,.,TRBJ2-1,CASSLGHGNNEQFF,TGTGCCAGCAGCTTAGGTCACGGAAACAATGAGCAGTTCTTC
TRBV10-3,.,.,TRBJ2-2,CAISEGPFGELFF,TGTGCCATCAGTGAAGGGCCCTTCGGGGAGCTGTTTTTT
TRBV15,.,.,TRBJ1-5,CATSRDRGARPQHF,TGTGCCACCAGCAGAGATCGAGGGGCGCGGCCCCAGCATTTT
TRBV2,.,.,TRBJ2-5,CASSEGQGPRETQYF,TGTGCCAGCAGTGAAGGGCAGGGACCTCGGGAGACCCAGTACTTC
TRBV6-6,.,TRBD2,TRBJ2-4,CASTPGGPKNIQYF,TGTGCCAGCACTCCGGGAGGGCCGAAAAACATTCAGTACTTC
TRBV5-1,.,.,TRBJ2-7,CASSLGSVTYEQYF,TGCGCCAGCAGCTTGGGTTCGGTGACCTACGAGCAGTACTTC
TRBV5-4,.,.,TRBJ2-2,CASSRGPGDTGELFF,TGTGCCAGCAGCCGAGGACCGGGGGACACCGGGGAGCTGTTTTTT
TRBV4-2,.,TRBD2,TRBJ2-1,CASSQGTSGDSEQFF,TGTGCCAGCAGCCAGGGGACTAGCGGGGATAGTGAGCAGTTCTTC
TRBV7-9,.,.,TRBJ1-1,CASRPPGGPRTEAFF,TGTGCCAGCAGACCGCCGGGGGGGCCGAGGACTGAAGCTTTCTTT
TRBV30,.,TRBD2,TRBJ2-7,CAWGTGGFYEQYF,TGTGCCTGGGGCACGGGGGGATTCTACGAGCAGTACTTC
TRBV28,.,TRBD1,TRBJ2-5,CASNRQGAGETQYF,TGTGCCAGCAATCGCCAGGGGGCAGGAGAGACCCAGTACTTC
TRBV5-1,.,.,TRBJ1-1,CASSLDGRGTRVGTEAFF,TGCGCCAGCAGCTTGGACGGCCGCGGTACCCGAGTCGGCACTGAAGCTTTCTTT
TRBV5-8,.,TRBD2,TRBJ2-1,CASSLAASSGGGHEQFF,TGTGCCAGCAGCTTGGCCGCCTCTAGCGGGGGGGGACATGAGCAGTTCTTC
TRBV19,.,.,TRBJ1-4,CASSIDWQPNEKLFF,TGTGCCAGTAGTATAGATTGGCAGCCTAATGAAAAACTGTTTTTT
TRBV6-5,.,TRBD1,TRBJ1-1,CASSGQGKAFF,TGTGCCAGCTCGGGACAGGGGAAAGCTTTCTTT
TRBV5-6,.,TRBD2,TRBJ2-1,CASSVGLAGHYNEQFF,TGTGCCAGCAGCGTGGGACTAGCGGGTCACTACAATGAGCAGTTCTTC
TRBV4-3,.,.,TRBJ1-3,CASSHRLEDFSGNTIYF,TGCGCCAGCAGCCATCGCTTAGAGGACTTTTCTGGAAACACCATATATTTT
TRBV2,few,TRBD1,TRBJ1-2,CASSAQGEGSGYTF,TGTGCCAGCAGTGCCCAGGGGGAGGGGAGTGGCTACACCTTC